The 30 T cell receptor beta chains reported below all come from one sample, sequenced in a study of blood T cell repertoires in COVID-19. The method was immunoSEQ multiplex PCR; TCRdb's version includes in-frame clones alone and lacks a portion of them. Altogether around 300,000 clones are present, around 87% being singletons, with the ten largest covering approximately 2.5%. Sequenced sample: PBMCs or T cells enriched from blood (not recorded which). Receptors originate from a woman younger than 35 who had recovered from COVID-19.

This clone has only one observation. The V and J genes are TRBV27 and TRBJ1-2, with 8 bases lining up with TRBD1. V lost 3 bases and J lost 8; bases outside the gene matches: 2. CDR3 length equals 12 residues. Germline CDR1 MNHEY, CDR2 SMNVEV (reference sequence). The CDR3 coding sequence is TGTGCCAGCAGTTTGACAGGGGCGGGCTACACCTTC. This sequence encodes CASSLTGAGYTF.

The chain links TRBV28 to TRBJ2-1; 11 bases are shared with TRBD2. After removal of 6 bases from V and 7 bases from J, the junction contained 8 bases not matched to a gene. The CDR3 is 15 residues long. Germline assignment: CDR1 MDHEN and CDR2 SYDVKM. CDR3 loop: CASSLTSGGRNEQFF. The CDR3, as DNA: TGTGCCAGCAGCCTAACTAGCGGGGGTCGGAATGAGCAGTTCTTC.

This clone was picked up one time. The chain has TRBV5-1 and TRBJ2-7, with a weak D call TRBD1 (5 bases). Germline V gene lookup returns CDR1 SGHRS and CDR2 YFSETQ. Trimming removed 0 bases at V and 3 bases at J, with 7 bases between. This CDR3 region has 13 residues. CDR3 sequence (DNA): TGCGCCAGCAGCTTGGACAGGCGCTACGAGCAGTACTTC. Translation: CASSLDRRYEQYF.

This chain connects TRBV20-1 to TRBJ1-1; TRBD1 matches at 9 bases. Germline V gene sequence: CDR1 DFQATT, CDR2 SNEGSKA (reference sequence). CDR3 length equals 11 residues. V trimming: 6 bases; J trimming: 7 bases; junction bases outside the gene matches: 3. The CDR3 loop is CSATGGYEAFF. For the CDR3, the DNA is TGCAGTGCAACAGGGGGCTATGAAGCTTTCTTT.

The J gene is TRBJ1-1, the V gene TRBV9; tentatively, D is TRBD1 (6 bases). The CDR3 contains 17 residues. Germline-derived CDR1 and CDR2 are SGDLS and YYNGEE. V lost 0 bases to trimming and J lost 1 base, with 16 bases between them. The CDR3 bases are TGTGCCAGCAGCGTAGGGCCCAGGGGCCGGGGGAACACTGAAGCTTTCTTT. Protein product: CASSVGPRGRGNTEAFF.

The rearrangement links TRBV27 to TRBJ1-6; 7 positions match TRBD1. Germline CDR1 MNHEY, CDR2 SMNVEV (reference sequence). The CDR3 length is 14 residues. The V and J ends lost 4 bases and 8 bases, in that order; junction bases with no gene match: 5. In nucleotides, the CDR3 is TGTGCCAGCAGTTACAGGGGATCGCATTCACCCCTCCACTTT. Amino acid sequence: CASSYRGSHSPLHF.

The chain combines TRBV9 with TRBJ1-1; D remains unclear. The CDR3 has 12 residues. V was clipped by 4 bases and J by 4 bases, with 8 bases between them. Germline V CDR1 and CDR2: SGDLS, YYNGEE. The CDR3 reads CASSPLSTEAFF. CDR3 bases: TGTGCCAGCAGCCCCTTGAGCACTGAAGCTTTCTTT.

The chain links TRBV9 to TRBJ1-6, with a weak D call TRBD1 (6 bases). The CDR3 is 16 residues long. The V and J ends lost 2 bases and 7 bases respectively, with 16 bases between them. Germline values: CDR1 SGDLS, CDR2 YYNGEE. The CDR3 nucleotides are TGTGCCAGCAGCGTCACGACCGGACAGTCAAATTCACCCCTCCACTTT. The encoded protein is CASSVTTGQSNSPLHF.

This chain joins TRBV15 and TRBJ1-1; TRBD1 matches at 9 bases. The ends lost 1 base at V and 5 bases at J; junction bases unmatched: 8. Germline V gives CDR1 LNHNV, CDR2 YYDKDF (reference sequence). The CDR3 has 16 amino acids. The CDR3 here is CATSRVPQGARTEAFF. CDR3 bases: TGTGCCACCAGCAGAGTGCCACAGGGGGCGCGTACTGAAGCTTTCTTT. Variable domain in full (rest from reference TRBV15 and TRBJ1-1): DAMVIQNPRYQVTQFGKPVTLSCSQTLNHNVMYWYQQKSSQAPKLLFHYYDKDFNNEADTPDNFQSRRPNTSFCFLDIRSPGLGDTAMYLCATSRVPQGARTEAFFGQGTRLTVV.

This clone is a singleton in its sample. This chain joins TRBV2 and TRBJ2-2; TRBD2 aligns across 16 bases. The V segment lost 6 bases and the J segment 5 bases; nucleotides outside the gene matches: 3. The CDR3 spans 16 residues. Germline assignment: CDR1 SNHLY and CDR2 FYNNEI. The CDR3 coding sequence is TGTGCCAGCAGACAGGGACTAGCGGGGGGGACCGGGGAGCTGTTTTTT. Protein product: CASRQGLAGGTGELFF.

This chain joins TRBV6-1 and TRBJ1-5, with D perhaps TRBD1 (5 bases). The V gene's germline CDR1 is MNHNS and CDR2 SASEGT. Trimming cost V 1 base and J 4 bases, with 8 bases left between them. The CDR3 runs to 14 residues. The CDR3 loop reads CASSEGAGNQPQHF. The CDR3, as DNA: TGTGCCAGCAGTGAAGGGGCAGGGAATCAGCCCCAGCATTTT.

The genes are TRBV11-2 and TRBJ2-5, with TRBD2 matching 8 bases. CDR3 size: 15 residues. Germline V gene sequence: CDR1 SGHAT, CDR2 FQNNGV. V trimming: 3 bases; J trimming: 1 base; junction bases outside the gene matches: 4. As DNA, the CDR3 is TGTGCCAGCAGCTTCGGCGGGGGGACCCAAGAGACCCAGTACTTC. Amino acids: CASSFGGGTQETQYF.

The gene calls are TRBV2 and TRBJ1-2; no definite D call. V lost 1 base to trimming and J lost 6 bases, with 15 bases between them. Germline loops: CDR1 SNHLY, CDR2 FYNNEI. This CDR3 contains 15 residues. CDR3 coding DNA: TGTGCCAGCAGTGAAGGACCGACGAGAGCGGATGGCTACACCTTC. This translates into CASSEGPTRADGYTF.

The V call is TRBV7-9, the J call TRBJ1-1; D perhaps matches TRBD1 (6 bases). From germline, CDR1 is SEHNR and CDR2 FQNEAQ (reference sequence). Trimming took off 2 bases at V and 10 bases at J, with 17 bases between the two ends. CDR3 size: 14 residues. DNA of the CDR3: TGTGCCAGCAGCTTATCTGGCAGGGACAATGGAGCTTTCTTT. As protein: CASSLSGRDNGAFF. Together with reference TRBV7-9 and TRBJ1-1, the CDR3 gives the full variable domain: DTGVSQNPRHKITKRGQNVTFRCDPISEHNRLYWYRQTLGQGPEFLTYFQNEAQLEKSRLLSDRFSAERPKGSFSTLEIQRTEQGDSAMYLCASSLSGRDNGAFFGQGTRLTVV.

J is TRBJ2-5 and V is TRBV9; D not resolved. Germline V lookup: CDR1 SGDLS, CDR2 YYNGEE. With 6 bases removed from V and 3 bases from J, the gap between germline ends came to 12 bases. The CDR3 spans 13 residues. CDR3 DNA: TGTGCCAGCACCCGGTCCCTAGAAGAGACCCAGTACTTC. It yields the protein CASTRSLEETQYF.

This sequence joins TRBV7-9 and TRBJ1-1, with 9 bases matching TRBD1. V lost 5 bases, J lost 11 bases, and 6 bases stayed unmatched. The CDR3 spans 12 residues. Germline assignment: CDR1 SEHNR and CDR2 FQNEAQ (reference sequence). The DNA of the CDR3 is TGTGCCAGCAGCCGGGACAGGGCGATGGCTTTCTTT. Protein sequence: CASSRDRAMAFF.

The chain joins TRBV11-3 to TRBJ2-7; TRBD2 matches 8 bases. CDR3 length: 15 residues. Trimming removed 0 bases from V and 3 bases from J; junction bases left unmatched: 4. CDR1 is SGHNT and CDR2 is YENEEA in the germline V gene. The CDR3 reads CASSLDGTRGYEQYF. In DNA form, the CDR3 reads TGTGCCAGCAGCTTAGATGGGACTAGAGGCTACGAGCAGTACTTC.

V gene TRBV11-3 combines with J gene TRBJ2-3; 9 bases match TRBD2. V lost 5 bases, J lost 6 bases, and 18 bases stayed unmatched. There are 18 residues in the CDR3. CDR1 SGHNT and CDR2 YENEEA come from the germline V gene. CDR3 DNA: TGTGCCAGCAGCCTAGGGTCCCTAGCGGGGCCGGGAGGGGATACGCAGTATTTT. Translated, it gives CASSLGSLAGPGGDTQYF.

This chain links TRBV2 with TRBJ1-3; 7 bases align to TRBD1. Germline V gene data show CDR1 as SNHLY and CDR2 as FYNNEI. V lost 2 bases to trimming and J lost 10 bases; unmatched junction nucleotides: 2. The CDR3 has 12 amino acids. The CDR3 protein is CASSEQGDTIYF. CDR3 nucleotides: TGTGCCAGCAGTGAACAGGGGGATACCATATATTTT. Combining the CDR3 with reference TRBV2 and TRBJ1-3 gives the whole variable domain EPEVTQTPSHQVTQMGQEVILRCVPISNHLYFYWYRQILGQKVEFLVSFYNNEISEKSEIFDDQFSVERPDGSNFTLKIRSTKLEDSAMYFCASSEQGDTIYFGEGSWLTVV.

The rearrangement joins TRBV9 to TRBJ2-5; maybe TRBD2 (6 bases). Looked up from germline, CDR1 is SGDLS and CDR2 is YYNGEE. Trimming took 2 bases from V and 4 from J, leaving 9 bases between them. The CDR3 has 13 amino acids. The CDR3 region is CASSVLGGETQYF. CDR3 bases: TGTGCCAGCAGCGTTTTGGGGGGAGAGACCCAGTACTTC. The full variable domain, rest sourced from reference TRBV9 and TRBJ2-5, is DSGVTQTPKHLITATGQRVTLRCSPRSGDLSVYWYQQSLDQGLQFLIQYYNGEERAKGNILERFSAQQFPDLHSELNLSSLELGDSALYFCASSVLGGETQYFGPGTRLLVL.

This clone was observed a few times. V and J are TRBV6-5 and TRBJ2-7; possible D gene TRBD1, 5 bases. Germline V gene data show CDR1 as MNHEY and CDR2 as SVGAGI. Trimming stripped 8 bases from V and 0 bases from J, with 11 bases between. The CDR3 extends over 13 amino acids. The CDR3 nucleotides are TGTGCCAGCGGACACAGGAGCTCCTACGAGCAGTACTTC. It codes for CASGHRSSYEQYF.

The chain recombines TRBV6-5 with TRBJ1-4; no clear D gene. CDR1 and CDR2 from the germline V gene are MNHEY and SVGAGI. The CDR3 totals 13 residues. Trimming took 8 bases from V and 1 from J, leaving 8 bases between them. CDR3 amino acids: CASVQKTNEKLFF. The CDR3 DNA follows: TGTGCCAGCGTCCAGAAAACTAATGAAAAACTGTTTTTT.

The rearrangement links TRBV9 to TRBJ2-2; 14 positions agree with TRBD2. V shed 3 bases and J 5 bases; nucleotides not matched to a gene: 6. The CDR3 runs to 17 residues. Germline V gene lookup returns CDR1 SGDLS and CDR2 YYNGEE. The CDR3 reads CASSETSGGAITGELFF. The CDR3, as DNA: TGTGCCAGCAGCGAGACTAGCGGGGGGGCCATAACCGGGGAGCTGTTTTTT.

The rearrangement joins TRBV19 to TRBJ1-2, with D unclear. CDR1 LNHDA and CDR2 SQIVND come from the germline V gene (reference sequence). The CDR3 contains 13 residues. Trimming stripped 7 bases from V and 0 bases from J, with 9 bases between. For the CDR3, the DNA is TGTGCCAGTAACCACAGAACTAACTATGGCTACACCTTC. It encodes CASNHRTNYGYTF.

This clone has just one count. The chain links TRBV19 to TRBJ2-1; 11 nucleotides align to TRBD2. The CDR3 totals 15 residues. In germline, CDR1 is LNHDA, CDR2 SQIVND (reference sequence). V was clipped by 0 bases and J by 5 bases; unmatched bases: 0. Written as DNA, the CDR3 is TGTGCCAGTAGTATAGATAGCGGGGGGGACAATGAGCAGTTCTTC. Its protein product is CASSIDSGGDNEQFF.

The CDR3 reads CASSIRVAGDTEAFF. CDR3 coding DNA: TGTGCCAGTAGTATCCGGGTTGCGGGAGACACTGAAGCTTTCTTT. This chain uses TRBV19 with TRBJ1-1; D gene unclear. V lost 3 bases, J lost 3 bases, and 14 bases lay in between. Germline assignment: CDR1 LNHDA and CDR2 SQIVND (reference sequence). The CDR3 runs to 15 residues.

The J gene is TRBJ2-3, the V gene TRBV7-9; D ambiguous. CDR3 size: 13 residues. Trimming pared 2 bases from V and 5 bases from J, leaving 8 bases between. Germline V gene sequence: CDR1 SEHNR, CDR2 FQNEAQ (reference sequence). CDR3 sequence reads: CASSLTGGDTQYF. The CDR3 DNA is TGTGCCAGCAGCTTAACTGGCGGAGATACGCAGTATTTT.

The chain couples TRBV15 to TRBJ1-6; possible D gene TRBD1, 6 bases. The length of the CDR3 is 16 residues. Per the germline V gene, CDR1 is LNHNV and CDR2 is YYDKDF (reference sequence). Trimming removed 0 bases from V and 5 bases from J, with 11 bases in between. Here the CDR3 reads CATSRDRQANNSPLHF. The CDR3 DNA is TGTGCCACCAGCAGAGATCGACAGGCTAATAATTCACCCCTCCACTTT.

J is TRBJ2-3 and V is TRBV11-2; TRBD2 agrees at 12 bases. The CDR3 has 17 residues. The ends lost 1 base at V and 5 bases at J; junction bases unmatched: 7. The germline V gene encodes CDR1 SGHAT and CDR2 FQNNGV. The DNA for the CDR3 is TGTGCCAGCAGCTTAGGCACTAGCGGGGGGAACCTAGATACGCAGTATTTT. Residues: CASSLGTSGGNLDTQYF.

This chain links TRBV5-1 with TRBJ1-1; TRBD1 is a possible D gene (6 bases). Trimming removed 1 base at V and 3 bases at J, with 13 bases between. Germline V gene data show CDR1 as SGHRS and CDR2 as YFSETQ. The CDR3 contains 15 residues. The CDR3: CASSLSAGVDTEAFF. The CDR3 bases are TGCGCCAGCAGCTTGTCGGCAGGGGTTGACACTGAAGCTTTCTTT.